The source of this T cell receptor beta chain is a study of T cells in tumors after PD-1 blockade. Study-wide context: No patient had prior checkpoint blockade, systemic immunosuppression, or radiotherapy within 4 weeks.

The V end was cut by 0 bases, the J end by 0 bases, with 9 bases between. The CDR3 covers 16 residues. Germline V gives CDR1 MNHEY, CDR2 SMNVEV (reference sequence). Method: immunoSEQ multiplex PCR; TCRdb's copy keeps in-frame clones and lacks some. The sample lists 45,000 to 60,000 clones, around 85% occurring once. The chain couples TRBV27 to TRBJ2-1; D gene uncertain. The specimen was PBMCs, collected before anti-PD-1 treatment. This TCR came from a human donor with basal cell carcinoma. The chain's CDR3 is CASSLSWESSYNEQFF. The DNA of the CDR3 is TGTGCCAGCAGTTTATCATGGGAAAGCTCCTACAATGAGCAGTTCTTC.